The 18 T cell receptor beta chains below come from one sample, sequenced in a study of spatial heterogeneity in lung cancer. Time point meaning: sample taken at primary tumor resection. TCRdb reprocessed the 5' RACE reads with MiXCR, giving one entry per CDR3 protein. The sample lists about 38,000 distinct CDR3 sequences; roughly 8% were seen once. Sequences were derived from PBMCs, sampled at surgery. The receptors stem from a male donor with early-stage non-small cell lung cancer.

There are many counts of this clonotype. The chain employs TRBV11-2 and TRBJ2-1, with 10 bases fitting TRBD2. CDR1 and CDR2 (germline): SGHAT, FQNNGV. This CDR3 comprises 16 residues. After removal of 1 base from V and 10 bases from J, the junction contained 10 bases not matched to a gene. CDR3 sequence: CASSLVSLAGVREQFF. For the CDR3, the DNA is TGTGCCAGCAGCTTAGTGTCGCTAGCGGGAGTGCGAGAGCAGTTCTTC.

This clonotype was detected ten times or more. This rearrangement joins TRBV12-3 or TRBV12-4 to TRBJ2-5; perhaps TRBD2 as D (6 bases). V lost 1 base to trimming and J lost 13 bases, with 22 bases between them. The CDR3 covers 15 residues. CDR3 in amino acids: CASSLDGSLAGSLYF. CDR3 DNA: TGTGCCAGCAGTTTAGATGGATCCCTGGCGGGATCCCTGTACTTC.

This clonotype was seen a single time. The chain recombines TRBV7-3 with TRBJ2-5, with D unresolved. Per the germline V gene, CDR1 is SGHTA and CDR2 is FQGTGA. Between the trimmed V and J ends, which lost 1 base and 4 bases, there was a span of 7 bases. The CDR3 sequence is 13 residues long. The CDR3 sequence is CASSLRVAETQYF. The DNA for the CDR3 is TGTGCCAGCAGCTTAAGAGTCGCAGAGACCCAGTACTTC.

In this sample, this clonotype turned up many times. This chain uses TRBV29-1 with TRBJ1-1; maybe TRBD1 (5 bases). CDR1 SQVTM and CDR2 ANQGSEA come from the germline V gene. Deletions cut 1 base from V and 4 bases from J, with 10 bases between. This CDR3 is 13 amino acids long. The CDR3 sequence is CSVEGQGTTEAFF. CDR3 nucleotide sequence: TGCAGCGTTGAAGGGCAGGGAACCACTGAAGCTTTCTTT.

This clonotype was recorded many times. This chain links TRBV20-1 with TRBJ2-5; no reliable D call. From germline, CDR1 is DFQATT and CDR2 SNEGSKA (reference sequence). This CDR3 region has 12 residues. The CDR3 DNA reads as TGCAGCGCCGATGAGGCGCAAGAGACCCAGTACTTC. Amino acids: CSADEAQETQYF.

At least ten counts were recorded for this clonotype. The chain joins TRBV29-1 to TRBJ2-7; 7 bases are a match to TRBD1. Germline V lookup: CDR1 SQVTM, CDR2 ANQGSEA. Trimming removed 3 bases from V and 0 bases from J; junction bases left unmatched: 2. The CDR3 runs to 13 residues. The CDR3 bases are TGCAGCGTTGACGGGACAGACTCCTACGAGCAGTACTTC. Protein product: CSVDGTDSYEQYF.

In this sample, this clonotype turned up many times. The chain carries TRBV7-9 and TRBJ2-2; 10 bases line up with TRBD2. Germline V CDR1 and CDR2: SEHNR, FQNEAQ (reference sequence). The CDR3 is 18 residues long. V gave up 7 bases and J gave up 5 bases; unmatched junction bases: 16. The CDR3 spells CASILRGPSGSRTGELFF. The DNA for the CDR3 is TGTGCCAGCATCCTCCGGGGGCCTAGCGGGAGTAGGACCGGGGAGCTGTTTTTT.

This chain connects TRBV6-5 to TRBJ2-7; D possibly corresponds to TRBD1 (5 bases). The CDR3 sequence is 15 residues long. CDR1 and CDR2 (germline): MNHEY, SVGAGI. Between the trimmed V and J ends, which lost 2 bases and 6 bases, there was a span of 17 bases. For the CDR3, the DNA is TGTGCCAGCAGTTACGCCGACAGCCTACCTAGCGAGCAGTACTTC. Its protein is CASSYADSLPSEQYF.

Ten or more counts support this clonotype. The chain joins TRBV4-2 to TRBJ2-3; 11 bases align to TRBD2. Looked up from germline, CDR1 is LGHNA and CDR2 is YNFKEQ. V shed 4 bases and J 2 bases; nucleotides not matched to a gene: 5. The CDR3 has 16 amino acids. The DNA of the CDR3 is TGTGCCAGCAGCCGCCGACTAGCGGGGATCACAGATACGCAGTATTTT. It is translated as CASSRRLAGITDTQYF.

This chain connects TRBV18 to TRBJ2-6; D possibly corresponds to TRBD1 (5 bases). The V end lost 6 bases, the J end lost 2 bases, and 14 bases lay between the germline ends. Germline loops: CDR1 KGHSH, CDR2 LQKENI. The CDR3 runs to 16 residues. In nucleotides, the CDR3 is TGTGCCAGCTCCCCGACAGAATTGGCTGGGGCCAACGTCCTGACTTTC. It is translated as CASSPTELAGANVLTF.

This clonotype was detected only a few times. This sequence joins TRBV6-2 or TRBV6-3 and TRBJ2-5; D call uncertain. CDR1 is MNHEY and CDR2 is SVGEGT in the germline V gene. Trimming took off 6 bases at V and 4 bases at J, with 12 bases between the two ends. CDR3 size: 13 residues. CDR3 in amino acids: CASRTRFRETQYF. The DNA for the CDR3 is TGTGCCAGCAGAACCAGGTTCCGAGAGACCCAGTACTTC.

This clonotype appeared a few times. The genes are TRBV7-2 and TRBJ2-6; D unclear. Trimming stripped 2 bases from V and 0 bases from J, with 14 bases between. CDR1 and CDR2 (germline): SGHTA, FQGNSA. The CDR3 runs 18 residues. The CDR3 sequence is CASSLNARYLSGANVLTF. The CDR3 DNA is TGTGCCAGCAGCTTAAATGCCAGGTACCTCTCTGGGGCCAACGTCCTGACTTTC.

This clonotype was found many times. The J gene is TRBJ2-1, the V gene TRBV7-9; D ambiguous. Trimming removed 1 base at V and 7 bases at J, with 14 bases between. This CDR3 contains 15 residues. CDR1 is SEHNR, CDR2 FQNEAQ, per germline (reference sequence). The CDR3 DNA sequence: TGTGCCAGCAGCTTAGTGTCCCGCAAGGGTAATGAGCAGTTCTTC. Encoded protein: CASSLVSRKGNEQFF.

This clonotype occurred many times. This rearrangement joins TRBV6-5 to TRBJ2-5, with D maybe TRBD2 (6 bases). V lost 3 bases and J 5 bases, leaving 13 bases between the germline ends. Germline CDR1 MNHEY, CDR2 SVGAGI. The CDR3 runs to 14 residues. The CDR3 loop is CASSYTQGRETQYF. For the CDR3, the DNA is TGTGCCAGCAGTTATACCCAAGGGAGGGAGACCCAGTACTTC.

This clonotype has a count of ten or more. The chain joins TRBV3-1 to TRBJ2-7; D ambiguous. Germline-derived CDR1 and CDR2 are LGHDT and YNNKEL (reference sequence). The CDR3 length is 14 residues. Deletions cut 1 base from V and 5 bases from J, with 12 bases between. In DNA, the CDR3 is TGTGCCAGCAGCCAAGGTGGGATTCGGAACGAGCAGTACTTC. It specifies CASSQGGIRNEQYF.

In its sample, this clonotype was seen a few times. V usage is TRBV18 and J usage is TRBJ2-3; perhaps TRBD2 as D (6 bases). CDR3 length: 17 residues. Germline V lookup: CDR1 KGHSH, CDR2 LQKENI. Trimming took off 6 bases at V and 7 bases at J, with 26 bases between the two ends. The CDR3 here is CASSARPGLPPGNTQYF. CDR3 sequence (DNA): TGTGCCAGCTCCGCCCGACCGGGACTCCCACCAGGGAATACGCAGTATTTT.

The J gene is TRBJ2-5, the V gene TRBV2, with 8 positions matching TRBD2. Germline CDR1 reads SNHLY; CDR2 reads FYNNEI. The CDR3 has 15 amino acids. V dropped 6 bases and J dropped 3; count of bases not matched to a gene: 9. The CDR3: CASRPQRGTKETQYF. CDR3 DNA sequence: TGTGCCAGCAGGCCGCAGCGGGGGACCAAAGAGACCCAGTACTTC.

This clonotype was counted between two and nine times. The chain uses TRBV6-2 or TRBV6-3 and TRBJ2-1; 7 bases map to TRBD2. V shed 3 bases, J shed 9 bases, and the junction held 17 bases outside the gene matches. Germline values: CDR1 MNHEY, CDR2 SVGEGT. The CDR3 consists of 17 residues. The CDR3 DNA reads TGTGCCAGCAGTTATAATCGGGGTCGGGGTAGCGGGCCTGAGCAGTTCTTC. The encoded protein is CASSYNRGRGSGPEQFF.